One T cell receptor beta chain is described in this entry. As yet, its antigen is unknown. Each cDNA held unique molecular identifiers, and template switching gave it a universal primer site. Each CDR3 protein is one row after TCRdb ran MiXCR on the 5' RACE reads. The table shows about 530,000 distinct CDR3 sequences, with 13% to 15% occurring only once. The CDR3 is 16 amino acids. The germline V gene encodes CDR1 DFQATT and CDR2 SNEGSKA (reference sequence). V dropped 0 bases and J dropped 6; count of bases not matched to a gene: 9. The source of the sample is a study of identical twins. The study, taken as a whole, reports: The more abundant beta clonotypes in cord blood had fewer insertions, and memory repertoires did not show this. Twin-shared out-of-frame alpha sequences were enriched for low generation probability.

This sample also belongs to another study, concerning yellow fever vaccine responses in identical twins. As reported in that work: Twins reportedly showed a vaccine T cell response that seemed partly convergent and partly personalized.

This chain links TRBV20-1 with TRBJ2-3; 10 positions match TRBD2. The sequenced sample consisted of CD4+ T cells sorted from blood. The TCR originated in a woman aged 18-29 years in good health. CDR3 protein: CSARDQAGGPRDTQYF. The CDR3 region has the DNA TGCAGTGCTAGAGATCAAGCGGGAGGGCCGCGGGATACGCAGTATTTT.